This T cell receptor (beta chain) derives from a study of blood T cell repertoires in COVID-19. The assay was immunoSEQ multiplex PCR, and TCRdb's table has in-frame clones only and misses some. The repertoire holds around 130,000 clones, with 75% to 90% as singletons. Participants had their cohort set by participant-reported clinical history. The recovered donors of Cohort 3 showed two negative PCRs, clearance, or symptom resolution. Germline V lookup: CDR1 SGHKS, CDR2 YYEKEE (reference sequence). With 2 bases removed from V and 4 bases from J, the gap between germline ends came to 13 bases. The CDR3 covers 15 residues.

This clonotype was sampled from a young man who had recovered from COVID-19. The V call is TRBV5-5, the J call TRBJ2-1, with D maybe TRBD2 (6 bases). Sequencing was done on a sample of PBMCs or T cells enriched from blood (not recorded which). Here the CDR3 reads CASSFVPGEYNEQFF. For the CDR3, the DNA is TGTGCCAGCAGCTTCGTTCCGGGAGAGTACAATGAGCAGTTCTTC.